These T cell receptor beta chains were read from a single sample in a study of T cell responses to AZD1222 COVID-19 vaccine. Here immunoSEQ multiplex PCR was the method, and the copy in TCRdb shows in-frame clones only, minus some. The sample lists over 100,000 clones; over 90% were seen once. The source was peripheral blood, collected on day 0 of AZD1222 vaccination. All receptors derive from an adult in good health. Both conserved end residues are part of each CDR3. Fields, in order: clone size, D gene, J gene, V gene, CDR3 protein, CDR3 DNA. A D gene is named only where the DNA matches it firmly. Expanded clones are given a class, and other clones once, few, many or no size at all.

size: NA
D: TRBD2
J: TRBJ2-7
V: TRBV6-5
CDR3: CASSYSTSGKNEQYF
DNA: TGTGCCAGCAGTTACTCGACTAGCGGGAAAAACGAGCAGTACTTC

size: few
D: TRBD2
J: TRBJ2-2
V: TRBV5-1
CDR3: CASSLELAGGSNTGELFF
DNA: TGCGCCAGCAGCTTGGAACTAGCGGGGGGATCGAACACCGGGGAGCTGTTTTTT

size: NA
D: NA
J: TRBJ1-1
V: TRBV11-1
CDR3: CASSLEVLTEAFF
DNA: TGTGCCAGCAGCTTAGAAGTCCTCACTGAAGCTTTCTTT

size: NA
D: NA
J: TRBJ2-5
V: TRBV7-3
CDR3: CASSPTPGVGQETQYF
DNA: TGTGCCAGCAGCCCAACCCCAGGGGTAGGTCAAGAGACCCAGTACTTC

size: NA
D: NA
J: TRBJ2-2
V: TRBV7-9
CDR3: CASSRNEGRGLFF
DNA: TGTGCCAGCAGCCGGAATGAGGGGCGGGGGCTGTTTTTT

size: NA
D: TRBD2
J: TRBJ2-1
V: TRBV27
CDR3: CASTRLAGNNEQFF
DNA: TGTGCCAGCACCAGACTAGCGGGCAACAATGAGCAGTTCTTC

size: NA
D: TRBD1
J: TRBJ1-3
V: TRBV28
CDR3: CASTIRTGTARSGNTIYF
DNA: TGTGCCAGCACAATACGCACCGGGACAGCTAGATCTGGAAACACCATATATTTT

size: NA
D: NA
J: TRBJ1-2
V: TRBV7-2
CDR3: CASSSETGLIGYTF
DNA: TGTGCCAGCAGCTCTGAGACAGGACTAATTGGCTACACCTTC

size: NA
D: TRBD1
J: TRBJ1-2
V: TRBV2
CDR3: CASSGGTGDNYGYTF
DNA: TGTGCCAGCAGTGGGGGGACAGGGGACAACTATGGCTACACCTTC

size: once
D: NA
J: TRBJ2-1
V: TRBV7-9
CDR3: CASSLVGLREQFF
DNA: TGTGCCAGCAGCTTAGTCGGACTCCGTGAGCAGTTCTTC

size: NA
D: NA
J: TRBJ1-1
V: TRBV5-1
CDR3: CASSLVEGTEAFF
DNA: TGCGCCAGCAGCCTGGTCGAAGGTACTGAAGCTTTCTTT

size: NA
D: NA
J: TRBJ1-2
V: TRBV7-9
CDR3: CAARRYSNYGYTF
DNA: TGTGCCGCACGGAGGTATTCCAACTATGGCTACACCTTC

size: NA
D: NA
J: TRBJ2-3
V: TRBV9
CDR3: CASSVGVSPTDTQYF
DNA: TGTGCCAGCAGCGTAGGTGTATCCCCCACAGATACGCAGTATTTT

size: NA
D: NA
J: TRBJ1-2
V: TRBV19
CDR3: CASTPPGTSNYGYTF
DNA: TGTGCCAGTACTCCCCCGGGAACCTCTAACTATGGCTACACCTTC

size: NA
D: NA
J: TRBJ1-1
V: TRBV5-1
CDR3: CASSLDRAAGEAFF
DNA: TGCGCCAGCAGCTTGGATCGGGCTGCGGGTGAAGCTTTCTTT

size: NA
D: NA
J: TRBJ1-1
V: TRBV12-3/TRBV12-4
CDR3: CASSFLGYEAFF
DNA: TGTGCCAGCAGTTTTTTGGGATATGAAGCTTTCTTT

size: NA
D: NA
J: TRBJ1-2
V: TRBV7-3
CDR3: CASSFNAATYGYTF
DNA: TGTGCCAGCAGCTTTAATGCAGCGACCTATGGCTACACCTTC

size: NA
D: NA
J: TRBJ1-5
V: TRBV19
CDR3: CASRGGSNQPQHF
DNA: TGTGCCAGTAGGGGCGGTAGCAATCAGCCCCAGCATTTT

size: NA
D: TRBD2
J: TRBJ2-7
V: TRBV10-3
CDR3: CAAKDRSSGGEQYF
DNA: TGTGCCGCCAAAGACCGGTCTAGCGGGGGCGAGCAGTACTTC

size: NA
D: NA
J: TRBJ1-4
V: TRBV7-3
CDR3: CASSASRGNEKLFF
DNA: TGTGCCAGCAGCGCGAGTAGGGGTAATGAAAAACTGTTTTTT

size: once
D: NA
J: TRBJ1-5
V: TRBV30
CDR3: CAWTGQGGQPQHF
DNA: TGTGCCTGGACCGGTCAGGGTGGTCAGCCCCAGCATTTT

size: once
D: NA
J: TRBJ2-5
V: TRBV12-3/TRBV12-4
CDR3: CASREDTVETQYF
DNA: TGTGCCAGCAGAGAGGACACAGTAGAGACCCAGTACTTC

size: NA
D: TRBD1
J: TRBJ2-5
V: TRBV5-1
CDR3: CASSPTGEETQYF
DNA: TGCGCCAGCAGCCCGACAGGGGAAGAGACCCAGTACTTC

size: NA
D: TRBD2
J: TRBJ2-7
V: TRBV7-2
CDR3: CASSFSSGTYEQYF
DNA: TGTGCCAGCAGCTTTTCTAGCGGGACCTACGAGCAGTACTTC

size: NA
D: TRBD1
J: TRBJ2-5
V: TRBV29-1
CDR3: CSGSPTGTGETQYF
DNA: TGCAGCGGGTCCCCCACAGGGACAGGAGAGACCCAGTACTTC

size: NA
D: TRBD1
J: TRBJ1-2
V: TRBV29-1
CDR3: CSVGDRGTGYTF
DNA: TGCAGCGTCGGAGACAGGGGAACTGGCTACACCTTC

size: NA
D: TRBD2
J: TRBJ2-3
V: TRBV7-2
CDR3: CASSPGTSGSSTDTQYF
DNA: TGTGCCAGCAGCCCTGGGACTAGCGGGAGCTCCACAGATACGCAGTATTTT

size: NA
D: NA
J: TRBJ1-2
V: TRBV20-1
CDR3: CSAPRSNGYTF
DNA: TGCAGTGCCCCTCGCAGCAATGGCTACACCTTC

size: NA
D: NA
J: TRBJ2-7
V: TRBV6-5
CDR3: CASRVTYPQEQYF
DNA: TGTGCCAGCAGAGTAACCTATCCTCAGGAGCAGTACTTC

size: NA
D: NA
J: TRBJ2-3
V: TRBV6-5
CDR3: CASSYSSAGYTDTQYF
DNA: TGTGCCAGCAGTTACTCAAGCGCTGGGTATACAGATACGCAGTATTTT